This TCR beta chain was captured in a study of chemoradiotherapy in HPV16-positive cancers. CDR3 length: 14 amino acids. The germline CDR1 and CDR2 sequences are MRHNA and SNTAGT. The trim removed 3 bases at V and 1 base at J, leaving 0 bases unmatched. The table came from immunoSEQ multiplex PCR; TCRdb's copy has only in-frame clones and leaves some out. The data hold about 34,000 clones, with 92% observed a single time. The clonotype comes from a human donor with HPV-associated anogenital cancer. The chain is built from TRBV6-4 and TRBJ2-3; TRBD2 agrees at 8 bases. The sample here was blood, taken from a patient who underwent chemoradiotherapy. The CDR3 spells CASSERGGTDTQYF. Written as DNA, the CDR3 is TGTGCCAGCAGTGAGCGGGGGGGCACAGATACGCAGTATTTT.